This TCR beta chain appears in the sequencing data of a study of blood T cell repertoires in COVID-19. Looking at the study overall: Samples of COVID-19 (acute and convalescent) were obtained from the United States, Italy and Spain. Sources were T cells, B-cell-depleted T cells, or PBMCs; the material itself was cDNA or gDNA.

Authors' processing steps: Amplification of reference gene primers provided the estimated nucleated cell counts. Only in-frame clones appear in the TCRdb table, and some are missing; sequencing was by immunoSEQ multiplex PCR. V, J and clone size are those of that table, while D and trimming were read from the DNA. The profile shows 240,000 or so clones, about 79% of them singletons. The sample holds one count of this clone. The sequenced sample was peripheral blood. The clonotype comes from a woman older than 75 with acute or convalescent COVID-19.

CDR3 sequence reads: CASSYTGTGGKPLHF. CDR3 nucleotide sequence: TGTGCCAGCAGTTACACCGGGACAGGGGGCAAACCCCTCCACTTT. The chain has TRBV6-2 or TRBV6-3 and TRBJ1-6; 12 nucleotides agree with TRBD1. J was trimmed by 12 bases and V by 2 bases; bases with no gene match: 5. Looked up from germline, CDR1 is MNHEY and CDR2 is SVGEGT. CDR3 size: 15 residues.